This T cell receptor beta chain appears in the sequencing data of a study of blood T cell repertoires in COVID-19. The CDR3 runs 14 residues. The V gene end was trimmed by 7 bases and the J gene end by 4 bases; junction bases not matched to a gene: 9. From germline, CDR1 is MNHNY and CDR2 SVGAGI (reference sequence). Sequenced by immunoSEQ multiplex PCR; TCRdb stores in-frame clones only, minus some. The repertoire consists of more than 300,000 clones, with 65% to 90% occurring once and the leading ten covering about 10%. The sample was PBMCs or T cells enriched from blood (not recorded which). The TCR was taken from a woman between 18 and 29 years old who had recovered from COVID-19. V is TRBV6-6 and J is TRBJ2-7; 8 positions match TRBD2. The CDR3 reads CASTTGGRVYEQYF. In DNA form, the CDR3 reads TGTGCCAGCACCACGGGGGGGAGGGTGTACGAGCAGTACTTC.